This TCR beta chain is drawn from a study of blood T cell repertoires in COVID-19. Data came from immunoSEQ multiplex PCR; TCRdb stores just in-frame clones and leaves some out. The sample shows more than 250,000 clones, roughly 88% of them seen only once. The specimen sequenced was PBMCs or T cells enriched from blood (not recorded which). This receptor was taken from a middle-aged woman with acute COVID-19.

CDR3 protein: CASDARVEQPQHF. The CDR3 nucleotides are TGTGCCAGCGACGCCAGGGTTGAGCAGCCCCAGCATTTT. The J gene is TRBJ1-5, the V gene TRBV6-5; TRBD1 is a possible D gene (5 bases). Germline values: CDR1 MNHEY, CDR2 SVGAGI. The CDR3 contains 13 residues. Trimming took 8 bases from V and 7 from J, leaving 15 bases between them.